This entry lists 27 T cell receptor beta chains sequenced from one sample in a study of blood T cell repertoires in COVID-19. Here immunoSEQ multiplex PCR was the method, and the copy in TCRdb shows in-frame clones only, minus some. The sample has hundreds of thousands of clones; roughly nine tenths are singletons. The source material was PBMCs or T cells enriched from blood (not recorded which). The receptor source for this set is a woman aged 45-59 years who had been exposed to COVID-19.

This sequence joins TRBV15 and TRBJ1-2, with a possible D match to TRBD1 (6 bases). V shed 2 bases and J shed 2 bases, with 12 bases lying between them. The CDR3 spans 15 residues. Germline V CDR1 and CDR2: LNHNV, YYDKDF (reference sequence). This chain's CDR3 is CATSRSRTVNYGYTF. Here the CDR3 DNA reads TGTGCCACCAGCAGAAGTAGGACAGTCAACTATGGCTACACCTTC.

In its sample, this clone was seen once. The chain combines TRBV4-1 with TRBJ1-5; D remains ambiguous. Germline lookup yields CDR1 MGHRA and CDR2 YSYEKL. The CDR3 contains 16 residues. Deletions cut 2 bases from V and 0 bases from J, with 11 bases between. CDR3 protein: CASSQSTRVSNQPQHF. As DNA, the CDR3 is TGCGCCAGCAGCCAAAGCACGAGGGTTAGCAATCAGCCCCAGCATTTT.

This chain joins TRBV6-5 and TRBJ2-7; the match to TRBD1 covers 10 bases. V dropped 8 bases and J dropped 6; count of bases not matched to a gene: 13. Germline V gene data show CDR1 as MNHEY and CDR2 as SVGAGI. CDR3 length: 15 residues. The CDR3 protein is CASANRGGTGVEQYF. CDR3 DNA sequence: TGTGCCAGCGCAAATAGGGGCGGGACAGGGGTCGAGCAGTACTTC.

The rearrangement uses TRBV3-1 (or the pseudogene TRBV3-2) and TRBJ1-2; TRBD1 agrees at 9 bases. With V trimmed by 3 bases and J by 5 bases, 7 bases remained unmatched. Germline lookup yields CDR1 LGHDT and CDR2 YNNKEL (reference sequence). The CDR3 is 15 residues long. This CDR3 is CASSHLTGGGYGYTF. CDR3 sequence (DNA): TGTGCCAGCAGCCACCTGACAGGGGGGGGATATGGCTACACCTTC.

The chain uses TRBV5-6 and TRBJ1-5; no reliable D call. CDR1 and CDR2 from the germline V gene are SGHDT and YYEEEE. This CDR3 has 14 residues. The germline V and J ends were trimmed by 4 bases and 6 bases, with 14 bases remaining between them. The CDR3 DNA reads TGTGCCAGCAGCCCCGGCCCCGGGGTTCAGCCCCAGCATTTT. Protein: CASSPGPGVQPQHF. The whole variable domain, filled in from reference TRBV5-6 and TRBJ1-5, reads DAGVTQSPTHLIKTRGQQVTLRCSPKSGHDTVSWYQQALGQGPQFIFQYYEEEERQRGNFPDRFSGHQFPNYSSELNVNALLLGDSALYLCASSPGPGVQPQHFGDGTRLSIL.

The chain couples TRBV28 to TRBJ1-1; 7 bases align to TRBD1. The CDR3 runs 13 residues. The junction had 6 bases not matched to a gene; V was cut back by 5 bases and J by 6 bases. From germline, CDR1 is MDHEN and CDR2 SYDVKM. CDR3 residues: CASSPPGGPEAFF. The CDR3 nucleotides are TGTGCCAGCAGTCCCCCAGGGGGTCCTGAAGCTTTCTTT.

J is TRBJ2-1 and V is TRBV19; 8 nucleotides match TRBD1. The germline gives CDR1 LNHDA, CDR2 SQIVND (reference sequence). The CDR3 totals 13 residues. J lost 7 bases, V lost 5 bases, and 4 bases had no gene match. The CDR3 loop is CASSADRGNEQFF. CDR3 nucleotide sequence: TGTGCCAGTAGTGCAGACAGGGGTAATGAGCAGTTCTTC.

This chain connects TRBV9 to TRBJ1-1; D is uncertain. V lost 4 bases and J lost 5, with 18 bases in between. The CDR3 length is 15 residues. From germline, CDR1 is SGDLS and CDR2 YYNGEE. The CDR3, as DNA: TGTGCCAGCAGCCCTCCCGCGACACGCGGGACTGAAGCTTTCTTT. This encodes CASSPPATRGTEAFF.

The chain is built from TRBV6-1 and TRBJ2-1; 7 nucleotides align to TRBD2. This CDR3 region has 16 residues. Germline CDR1 and CDR2: MNHNS and SASEGT. The V segment lost 4 bases and the J segment 0 bases; nucleotides outside the gene matches: 6. CDR3 region: CASSVSSGYSYNEQFF. The CDR3 DNA reads TGTGCCAGCAGTGTTTCTAGCGGATACTCCTACAATGAGCAGTTCTTC.

The J gene is TRBJ2-2, the V gene TRBV28, with D uncertain. The CDR3 spans 14 residues. Germline assignment: CDR1 MDHEN and CDR2 SYDVKM. V was trimmed by 7 bases and J by 6 bases, leaving 15 bases between them. This chain's CDR3 is CASKLSTVAGELFF. In DNA, the CDR3 is TGTGCCAGCAAACTATCTACGGTTGCCGGGGAGCTGTTTTTT. The whole variable domain, remainder taken from reference TRBV28 and TRBJ2-2, is DVKVTQSSRYLVKRTGEKVFLECVQDMDHENMFWYRQDPGLGLRLIYFSYDVKMKEKGDIPEGYSVSREKKERFSLILESASTNQTSMYLCASKLSTVAGELFFGEGSRLTVL.

In this sample, this clone turned up a few times. The V and J genes are TRBV10-3 and TRBJ1-4; possible D gene TRBD1, 6 bases. The CDR3 is 13 amino acids. Germline assignment: CDR1 ENHRY and CDR2 SYGVKD. V dropped 10 bases and J dropped 0 bases, with 9 bases sitting between them. The CDR3 here is CATRTATNEKLFF. The CDR3, as DNA: TGTGCCACCCGGACAGCAACTAATGAAAAACTGTTTTTT.

In DNA form, the CDR3 reads TGTGCCAGCAGCTCGGCAGGGGGAAACACCATATATTTT. It is translated as CASSSAGGNTIYF. V and J are TRBV5-8 and TRBJ1-3, with D maybe TRBD1 (5 bases). Germline CDR1 and CDR2: SGHTS and YDEGEE. The V and J ends lost 3 bases and 4 bases respectively, with 8 bases between them. This CDR3 contains 13 residues.

V gene TRBV5-1 combines with J gene TRBJ2-2, with a weak D call TRBD2 (6 bases). The germline V gene encodes CDR1 SGHRS and CDR2 YFSETQ. The CDR3 is made up of 13 amino acids. Trimming removed 4 bases from V and 4 bases from J, with 8 bases in between. The DNA of the CDR3 is TGCGCCAGCAGCAAGGGACTCACCGGGGAGCTGTTTTTT. Translating gives CASSKGLTGELFF.

The chain links TRBV27 to TRBJ1-5; TRBD1 might be the D (5 bases). The germline V and J ends were trimmed by 2 bases and 5 bases, with 10 bases remaining between them. Per germline, CDR1 MNHEY and CDR2 SMNVEV (reference sequence). The CDR3 contains 14 residues. CDR3 nucleotides: TGTGCCAGCAGTTTACGGTTAGGGGATCAGCCCCAGCATTTT. Translation: CASSLRLGDQPQHF.

A few counts support this clone. As DNA, the CDR3 is TGTGCCAGCCGGGGGAGGCGCAATCAGCCCCAGCATTTT. Residues: CASRGRRNQPQHF. J is TRBJ1-5 and V is TRBV28, with a tentative D call TRBD1 (5 bases). Germline CDR1 and CDR2: MDHEN and SYDVKM. V shed 8 bases and J shed 2 bases, with 10 bases lying between them. The CDR3 runs to 13 residues.

CDR3 in amino acids: CASSIGRGATGELFF. The CDR3 DNA sequence: TGTGCCAGTAGTATTGGCAGGGGCGCCACCGGGGAGCTGTTTTTT. The chain joins TRBV19 to TRBJ2-2, with D perhaps matching TRBD1 (6 bases). Germline CDR1 is LNHDA and CDR2 is SQIVND (reference sequence). The ends were cut back, 3 bases at V and 4 bases at J, with 12 bases in the middle. There are 15 residues in the CDR3.

The chain recombines TRBV6-5 with TRBJ2-3; weak D call: TRBD2 (6 bases). Trimming cost V 10 bases and J 3 bases, with 17 bases left between them. The CDR3 covers 14 residues. Germline CDR1 reads MNHEY; CDR2 reads SVGAGI. The DNA of the CDR3 is TGTGCCACGGCGGTGGGGGGTCCGACAGATACGCAGTATTTT. The encoded protein is CATAVGGPTDTQYF.

V and J are TRBV5-6 and TRBJ1-1; 11 bases map to TRBD1. V lost 0 bases, J lost 6 bases, and 13 bases stayed unmatched. Germline V gene lookup returns CDR1 SGHDT and CDR2 YYEEEE. The CDR3 is made up of 18 amino acids. CDR3 loop: CASSLEDRGPLWLSEAFF. Written as DNA, the CDR3 is TGTGCCAGCAGCTTGGAGGACAGGGGGCCTTTGTGGTTGTCTGAAGCTTTCTTT.

The chain links TRBV28 to TRBJ2-4; 10 nucleotides line up with TRBD1. CDR3 length: 15 amino acids. Germline lookup yields CDR1 MDHEN and CDR2 SYDVKM. The J segment lost 8 bases and the V segment lost 6 bases, leaving 10 bases of the junction unmatched. CDR3 in amino acids: CASSRAGTGVDIQYF. CDR3 nucleotide sequence: TGTGCCAGCAGCCGGGCCGGGACAGGGGTAGACATTCAGTACTTC.

The chain uses TRBV7-2 and TRBJ2-3, with D possibly matching TRBD2 (6 bases). This CDR3 region has 14 residues. With 5 bases removed from V and 7 bases from J, the gap between germline ends came to 16 bases. Germline V CDR1 and CDR2: SGHTA, FQGNSA. The CDR3 reads CASSPGTFSNTQYF. Written as DNA, the CDR3 is TGTGCCAGCAGCCCTGGGACTTTTTCGAATACGCAGTATTTT.

The gene calls are TRBV7-2 and TRBJ1-5; tentatively, D is TRBD1 (5 bases). Trimming left V 4 bases short and J 2 bases short, with 12 bases between. Germline V lookup: CDR1 SGHTA, CDR2 FQGNSA. The CDR3 runs to 15 residues. The CDR3 nucleotides are TGTGCCAGCAGCTCCCAGGGCTCAGGCAATCAGCCCCAGCATTTT. Its translation: CASSSQGSGNQPQHF.

This clone was observed once. This chain links TRBV5-1 with TRBJ2-7; a weak D match, TRBD1 (5 bases). Looked up from germline, CDR1 is SGHRS and CDR2 is YFSETQ. V was clipped by 1 base and J by 3 bases, with 11 bases between them. The CDR3 contains 14 residues. CDR3 sequence reads: CASSLQTAGYEQYF. In nucleotides, the CDR3 is TGCGCCAGCAGCTTGCAGACAGCTGGCTACGAGCAGTACTTC.

The V gene is TRBV4-1, the J gene TRBJ1-2, with D unclear. The CDR3 runs 11 residues. Germline V gene lookup returns CDR1 MGHRA and CDR2 YSYEKL. V was clipped by 0 bases and J by 10 bases, with 6 bases between them. CDR3: CASSQDRLYTF. The CDR3 coding sequence is TGCGCCAGCAGCCAAGATCGTCTCTACACCTTC.

The rearrangement links TRBV28 to TRBJ1-4, with a tentative D call TRBD1 (6 bases). Trimming left V 1 base short and J 7 bases short, with 10 bases between. This CDR3 is built from 14 residues. Germline CDR1 is MDHEN and CDR2 is SYDVKM. CDR3 amino acids: CASSLYRVSEKLFF. CDR3 in DNA: TGTGCCAGCAGTTTATACAGGGTTAGTGAAAAACTGTTTTTT.

This chain connects TRBV30 to TRBJ2-2; a weak D match, TRBD2 (5 bases). Between the trimmed V and J ends, which lost 5 bases and 1 base, there was a span of 5 bases. Germline V gene lookup returns CDR1 GTSNPN and CDR2 SVGIG (reference sequence). CDR3 length: 12 amino acids. The CDR3 reads CAWAGNTGELFF. The CDR3 coding sequence is TGTGCCTGGGCGGGGAACACCGGGGAGCTGTTTTTT.

The V call is TRBV4-2, the J call TRBJ1-2; D perhaps matches TRBD1 (6 bases). V lost 0 bases to trimming and J lost 0 bases, with 14 bases between them. The CDR3 totals 17 residues. Germline CDR1 LGHNA, CDR2 YNFKEQ. The CDR3: CASSQEQTGYTNYGYTF. The DNA of the CDR3 is TGTGCCAGCAGCCAAGAACAGACAGGCTATACTAACTATGGCTACACCTTC.

CDR3 region: CASSQDFRGGEQFF. The CDR3 DNA is TGCGCCAGCAGCCAAGATTTCCGCGGCGGCGAGCAGTTCTTC. This sequence joins TRBV4-1 and TRBJ2-1; no clear D gene. This CDR3 region has 14 residues. Trimming removed 0 bases from V and 10 bases from J, with 13 bases in between. CDR1 and CDR2 from the germline V gene are MGHRA and YSYEKL.